These T cell receptor beta chains were read from a single sample in a study of blood T cell repertoires in COVID-19. This table comes from immunoSEQ multiplex PCR, and its TCRdb copy is limited to in-frame clones, with some not included. The data hold about 270,000 clones, with 80% to 90% observed a single time. The source material was PBMCs or T cells enriched from blood (not recorded which). The receptors come from a woman younger than 35 who had recovered from COVID-19. The CDR3 runs from the conserved cysteine through the conserved F or W. A D gene is named only where the DNA matches it firmly. Not all rows give a size; the values are once, few, many and, for expanded clones, a class.

>.|TRBV2|TRBJ1-4|.
TGTGCCAGTCACTTAAGGGGTCTATTCGGGTCTAATGAAAAACTGTTTTTT
CASHLRGLFGSNEKLFF
>.|TRBV18|TRBJ1-2|.
TGTGCCAGCTCACCCCCCTCAGGAGACTATAACTATGGCTACACCTTC
CASSPPSGDYNYGYTF
>.|TRBV6-5|TRBJ1-2|.
TGTGCCAGCAGTTACGGAGGGGATTATGGCTACACCTTC
CASSYGGDYGYTF
>.|TRBV5-1|TRBJ2-1|.
TGCGCCAGCAGCTTTAGTCGCACAGGGAACAATGAGCAGTTCTTC
CASSFSRTGNNEQFF
>.|TRBV3-1/TRBV3-2|TRBJ2-5|.
TGTGCCAGTAGGTTACTAGCCGAAGAGACCCAGTACTTC
CASRLLAEETQYF
>.|TRBV3-1/TRBV3-2|TRBJ1-4|.
TGTGCCAGCAGCCAATACGGAGAAAATGAAAAACTGTTTTTT
CASSQYGENEKLFF
>.|TRBV6-1|TRBJ1-5|TRBD1
TGTGCCAGCAGTGGACAGGGCCAGCCCCAGCATTTT
CASSGQGQPQHF
>.|TRBV11-2|TRBJ2-5|.
TGTGCCAGCAGCTTAGTGGGGGCAGGGATGTTGGAGACCCAGTACTTC
CASSLVGAGMLETQYF
>few|TRBV29-1|TRBJ2-7|.
TGCAGCGTTTTTCAGGGTGAAAACTACGAGCAGTACTTC
CSVFQGENYEQYF
>.|TRBV28|TRBJ1-2|TRBD1
TGTGCCAGCAGTTTCGCTGGACAGGGGTACGGTGGCTACACCTTC
CASSFAGQGYGGYTF
>.|TRBV23-1|TRBJ1-6|.
TGCGCCAGCAGTCAGGCCAGTACGTGGTCACCCCTCCACTTT
CASSQASTWSPLHF
>.|TRBV28|TRBJ1-5|.
TGTGCCAGCAGTATCCAACAGGGAATGGGCAATCAGCCCCAGCATTTT
CASSIQQGMGNQPQHF
>.|TRBV6-1|TRBJ2-2|.
TGTGCCAGCAGTGATCAGCAGGGGAACACCGGGGAGCTGTTTTTT
CASSDQQGNTGELFF
>.|TRBV12-3/TRBV12-4|TRBJ2-3|TRBD2
TGTGCCAGCAGTGAACTAGCGGGGTCGAGAGGGTATTTT
CASSELAGSRGYF
>.|TRBV2|TRBJ1-5|.
TGTGCCAGCAGTGACTCCGGGGGTATTAGCAATCAGCCCCAGCATTTT
CASSDSGGISNQPQHF
>.|TRBV4-1|TRBJ2-7|.
TGCGCCAGCAGCCAGGTACAGGGCCACGAGCAGTACTTC
CASSQVQGHEQYF
>.|TRBV6-5|TRBJ1-2|.
TGTGCCAGCAGTCTAGACAGCGACTATGGCTACACCTTC
CASSLDSDYGYTF
>.|TRBV7-6|TRBJ2-7|TRBD1
TGTGCCAGCAGCCCAGGACAGGGTGGTTACGAGCAGTACTTC
CASSPGQGGYEQYF
>.|TRBV6-5|TRBJ2-1|TRBD1
TGTGCCAGCATCCGACAGGGGGAAGGTTACAATGAGCAGTTCTTC
CASIRQGEGYNEQFF
>once|TRBV2|TRBJ1-5|TRBD1
TGTGCCAGCGGGAACAGGGGGAATAATCAGCCCCAGCATTTT
CASGNRGNNQPQHF
>.|TRBV18|TRBJ2-7|TRBD1
TGTGCCAGCTCACCTTCGGGACAGGGTCGCGAGCAGTACTTC
CASSPSGQGREQYF
>.|TRBV6-5|TRBJ1-1|TRBD1
TGTGCCAGCAGTTACCAGACAGGGATGAACACTGAAGCTTTCTTT
CASSYQTGMNTEAFF
>.|TRBV4-1|TRBJ2-1|TRBD2
TGCGCCAGCAGCCAAGATTCCCTAGCGGGGGTGAACAATGAGCAGTTCTTC
CASSQDSLAGVNNEQFF
>.|TRBV9|TRBJ1-3|TRBD1
TGTGCCAGCAGCGCTTGGAACACAGGGGCCTCTGGAAACACCATATATTTT
CASSAWNTGASGNTIYF
>.|TRBV4-2|TRBJ1-2|.
TGTGCCAGCAGCCCCGGAGCGAGTTATGGCTACACCTTC
CASSPGASYGYTF
>.|TRBV27|TRBJ2-5|TRBD1
TGTGCCAGCAGTCAAAGGGGACAGGGACCAGAGACCCAGTACTTC
CASSQRGQGPETQYF
>.|TRBV28|TRBJ2-2|.
TGTGCCAGCAGTTTACTGGCAGCGGACACCGGGGAGCTGTTTTTT
CASSLLAADTGELFF
>.|TRBV6-2/TRBV6-3|TRBJ2-3|TRBD1
TGTGCCAGCAGCCCTCAACCGGGACAGGGGAAAGATACGCAGTATTTT
CASSPQPGQGKDTQYF
>.|TRBV27|TRBJ1-6|.
TGTGCCAGCAGTTTAGGAGGTCGCGGGTCACCCCTCCACTTT
CASSLGGRGSPLHF
>.|TRBV9|TRBJ2-3|.
TGTGCCAGCAGGGGCGTGGCGGATACGCAGTATTTT
CASRGVADTQYF
>.|TRBV28|TRBJ2-3|.
TGTGCCACTGGGGGAGGAGGCGGGGAGCGAGATACGCAGTATTTT
CATGGGGGERDTQYF
>.|TRBV9|TRBJ1-1|.
TGTGCCAGCAGCCCGAGCGGGCAGCCTAACACTGAAGCTTTCTTT
CASSPSGQPNTEAFF
>.|TRBV7-8|TRBJ1-2|.
TGTGCCAGCAGCTTGAGTTCTGTCTATGGCTACACCTTC
CASSLSSVYGYTF
>.|TRBV5-8|TRBJ2-3|.
TGTGCCAGCAGAGTAAGGGGGTCAGATACGCAGTATTTT
CASRVRGSDTQYF
>.|TRBV10-2|TRBJ1-5|.
TGCGCCAGCAGTGACAGGCCTAGCAATCAGCCCCAGCATTTT
CASSDRPSNQPQHF
>.|TRBV29-1|TRBJ1-1|.
TGCAGCGTTGAAACGGGAAACACTGAAGCTTTCTTT
CSVETGNTEAFF
>once|TRBV5-1|TRBJ2-1|TRBD2
TGCGCCAGCGGGCTGAGGAGCGGGAACAATGAGCAGTTCTTC
CASGLRSGNNEQFF
>few|TRBV10-3|TRBJ2-1|.
TGTGCCATCAGTGATGTAGGAGTTGAGCAGTTCTTC
CAISDVGVEQFF
>.|TRBV7-9|TRBJ1-2|TRBD1
TGTGCCAGCAGCTTAGGGGACAGGGACAACTATGGCTACACCTTC
CASSLGDRDNYGYTF
>.|TRBV2|TRBJ2-7|.
TGTGCCAGCACTTTCAGGGGCCCCTTATGGGAGCAGTACTTC
CASTFRGPLWEQYF
>.|TRBV28|TRBJ2-3|TRBD1
TGTGCCAGCAGCCGCCGGGACAGGGACACAGATACGCAGTATTTT
CASSRRDRDTDTQYF
>.|TRBV3-1/TRBV3-2|TRBJ1-1|.
TGTGCCAGCAGCCAAGATAGGGGGAACACTGAAGCTTTCTTT
CASSQDRGNTEAFF
>.|TRBV4-2|TRBJ1-6|.
TGTGCCAGCAGCCAAGACGGGGGGGCAAATTCACCCCTCCACTTT
CASSQDGGANSPLHF
>.|TRBV30|TRBJ2-2|.
TGTGCCTGGAGTAGGGGATCGAACACCGGGGAGCTGTTTTTT
CAWSRGSNTGELFF
>.|TRBV4-1|TRBJ1-5|.
TGCGCCAGCAGCCAAGAATCAGGGGTTACCAGCAATCAGCCCCAGCATTTT
CASSQESGVTSNQPQHF
>.|TRBV29-1|TRBJ2-6|TRBD1
TGCAGCGTTATCCGACAGGGCCGTGCCGGGGCCAACGTCCTGACTTTC
CSVIRQGRAGANVLTF
>.|TRBV2|TRBJ1-1|.
TGTGCCAGCACCACGGACACTGAAGCTTTCTTT
CASTTDTEAFF
>.|TRBV7-2|TRBJ2-7|.
TGTGCCAGCAGCACTCGACGGGACTCCTACGAGCAGTACTTC
CASSTRRDSYEQYF
>.|TRBV15|TRBJ1-1|TRBD1
TGTGCCACCAGCAGTCAGGGGGCCATGAACACTGAAGCTTTCTTT
CATSSQGAMNTEAFF
>.|TRBV7-9|TRBJ1-1|.
TGTGCCAGCAGCTCTGCTGGAGTTTTCGGCACTGAAGCTTTCTTT
CASSSAGVFGTEAFF
>.|TRBV19|TRBJ2-7|TRBD2
TGTGCCAGTAGTGGACTAGCGGGGGGCCTTCGGGACGAGCAGTACTTC
CASSGLAGGLRDEQYF
>.|TRBV11-2|TRBJ2-1|TRBD1
TGTGCCAGCAGCTTAAATTTTGGACAGGGGGCTTTTGAGCAGTTCTTC
CASSLNFGQGAFEQFF
>.|TRBV30|TRBJ2-1|TRBD2
TGTGCCTGGAGTGTAGCTAGCGGGGTCAAGTTCTTC
CAWSVASGVKFF
>.|TRBV15|TRBJ1-5|.
TGTGCCACCAGCAGAGATCTGGCCAGGGCCCGCAATCAGCCCCAGCATTTT
CATSRDLARARNQPQHF
>.|TRBV5-4|TRBJ2-3|TRBD2
TGTGCCAGCCAAGGGACTAGCGGGACAGATACGCAGTATTTT
CASQGTSGTDTQYF
>.|TRBV7-9|TRBJ2-7|TRBD2
TGTGCCAGCAGCTCCAAGCGGGATTGGGGCCACGAGCAGTACTTC
CASSSKRDWGHEQYF
>once|TRBV10-3|TRBJ1-1|.
TGTGCCATCAGCCCGACATCCTTGAACACTGAAGCTTTCTTT
CAISPTSLNTEAFF
>.|TRBV7-9|TRBJ1-1|TRBD1
TGTGCCAGCAGCCGGACAGGGGGCGAAGCTTTCTTT
CASSRTGGEAFF
>.|TRBV6-5|TRBJ1-5|TRBD1
TGTGCCAGCAGTTGGGACAGTAGCAATCAGCCCCAGCATTTT
CASSWDSSNQPQHF
>.|TRBV5-1|TRBJ1-1|.
TGCGCCAGCAGCTTCAATTGGGGAGGAGACACTGAAGCTTTCTTT
CASSFNWGGDTEAFF